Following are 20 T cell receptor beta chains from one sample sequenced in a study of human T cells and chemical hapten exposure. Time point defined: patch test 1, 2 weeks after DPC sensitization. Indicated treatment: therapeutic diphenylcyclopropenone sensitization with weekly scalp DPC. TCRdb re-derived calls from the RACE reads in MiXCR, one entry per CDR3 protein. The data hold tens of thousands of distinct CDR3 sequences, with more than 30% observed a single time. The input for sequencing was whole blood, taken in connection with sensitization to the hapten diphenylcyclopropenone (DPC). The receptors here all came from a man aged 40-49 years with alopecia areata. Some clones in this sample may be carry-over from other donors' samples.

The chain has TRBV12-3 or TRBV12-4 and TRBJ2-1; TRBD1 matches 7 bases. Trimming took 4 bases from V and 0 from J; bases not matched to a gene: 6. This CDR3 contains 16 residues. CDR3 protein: CASSSEGTASYNEQFF. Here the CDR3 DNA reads TGTGCCAGCAGTTCCGAAGGGACAGCCTCCTACAATGAGCAGTTCTTC.

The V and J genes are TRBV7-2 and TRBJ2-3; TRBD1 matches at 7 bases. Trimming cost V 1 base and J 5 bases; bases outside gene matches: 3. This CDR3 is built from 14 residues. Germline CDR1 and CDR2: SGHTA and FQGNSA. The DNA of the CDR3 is TGTGCCAGCAGCTTAGAACAGGGGATAGATACGCAGTATTTT. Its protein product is CASSLEQGIDTQYF.

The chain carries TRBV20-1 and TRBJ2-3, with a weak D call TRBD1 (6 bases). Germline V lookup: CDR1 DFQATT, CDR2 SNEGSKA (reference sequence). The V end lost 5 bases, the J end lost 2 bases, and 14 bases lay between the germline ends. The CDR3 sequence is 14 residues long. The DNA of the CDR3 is TGCAGTGCTGAACAGGGCATTTTCACAGATACGCAGTATTTT. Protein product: CSAEQGIFTDTQYF.

The CDR3 sequence: CASSYTYEQYF. The DNA of the CDR3 is TGTGCCAGCAGTTACACATACGAGCAGTACTTC. V usage is TRBV6-2 or TRBV6-3 and J usage is TRBJ2-7; D is undetermined. In germline, CDR1 is MNHEY, CDR2 SVGEGT. The CDR3 is 11 amino acids. The V gene lost 2 bases and the J gene lost 4 bases, with 3 bases spanning the gap.

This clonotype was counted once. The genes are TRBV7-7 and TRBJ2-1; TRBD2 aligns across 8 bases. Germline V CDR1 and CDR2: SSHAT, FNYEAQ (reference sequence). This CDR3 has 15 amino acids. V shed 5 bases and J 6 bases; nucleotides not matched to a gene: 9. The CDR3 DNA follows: TGTGCCAGCAGCGAACGGGAGGGCCTTTTCAATGAGCAGTTCTTC. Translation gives CASSEREGLFNEQFF.

CDR3 in amino acids: CASSPTGAPGNTQYF. Here the CDR3 DNA reads TGTGCCAGCAGCCCGACAGGGGCGCCCGGTAATACGCAGTATTTT. The chain combines TRBV5-4 with TRBJ2-3; 8 bases are a match to TRBD1. V shed 4 bases and J 7 bases; nucleotides not matched to a gene: 11. The CDR3 is 15 residues long. CDR1 and CDR2 from the germline V gene are SGHNT and YYREEE (reference sequence).

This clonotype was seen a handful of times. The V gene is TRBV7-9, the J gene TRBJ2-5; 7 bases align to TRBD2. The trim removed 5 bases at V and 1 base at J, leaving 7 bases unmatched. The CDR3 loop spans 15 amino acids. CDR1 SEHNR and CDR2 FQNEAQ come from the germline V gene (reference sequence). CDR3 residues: CASSRDWGGQETQYF. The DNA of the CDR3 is TGTGCCAGCAGCCGCGACTGGGGGGGCCAAGAGACCCAGTACTTC.

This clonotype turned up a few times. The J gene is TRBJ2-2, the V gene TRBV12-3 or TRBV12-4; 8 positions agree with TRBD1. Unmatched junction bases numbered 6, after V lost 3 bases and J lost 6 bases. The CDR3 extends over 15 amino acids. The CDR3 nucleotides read TGTGCCAGCAGTTTGGGGACAGGTCTTTCCGGGGAGCTGTTTTTT. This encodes CASSLGTGLSGELFF.

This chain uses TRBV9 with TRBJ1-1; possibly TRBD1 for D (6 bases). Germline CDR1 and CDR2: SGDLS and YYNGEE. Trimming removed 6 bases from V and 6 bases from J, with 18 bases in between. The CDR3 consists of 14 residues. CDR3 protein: CASTSEPGDAEAFF. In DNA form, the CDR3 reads TGTGCCAGCACCTCAGAGCCAGGGGACGCTGAAGCTTTCTTT.

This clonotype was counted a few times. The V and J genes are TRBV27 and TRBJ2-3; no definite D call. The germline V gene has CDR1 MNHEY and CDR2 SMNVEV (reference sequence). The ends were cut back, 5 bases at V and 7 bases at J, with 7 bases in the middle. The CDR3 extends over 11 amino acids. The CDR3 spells CASSTFNTQYF. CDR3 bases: TGTGCCAGCAGTACTTTCAATACGCAGTATTTT.

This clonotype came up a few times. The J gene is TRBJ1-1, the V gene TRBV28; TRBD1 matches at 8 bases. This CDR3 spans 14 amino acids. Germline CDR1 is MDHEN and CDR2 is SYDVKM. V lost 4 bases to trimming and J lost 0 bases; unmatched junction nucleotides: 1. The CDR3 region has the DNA TGTGCCAGCAGTTGGGACAGGATGAACACTGAAGCTTTCTTT. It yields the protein CASSWDRMNTEAFF.

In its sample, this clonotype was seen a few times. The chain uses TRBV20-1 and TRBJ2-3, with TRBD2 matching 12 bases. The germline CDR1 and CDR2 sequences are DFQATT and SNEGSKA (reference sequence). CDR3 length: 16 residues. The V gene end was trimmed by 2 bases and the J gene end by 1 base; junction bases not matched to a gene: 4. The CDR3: CSARPRTSGGTDTQYF. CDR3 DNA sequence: TGCAGTGCTAGACCCAGGACTAGCGGGGGCACAGATACGCAGTATTTT.

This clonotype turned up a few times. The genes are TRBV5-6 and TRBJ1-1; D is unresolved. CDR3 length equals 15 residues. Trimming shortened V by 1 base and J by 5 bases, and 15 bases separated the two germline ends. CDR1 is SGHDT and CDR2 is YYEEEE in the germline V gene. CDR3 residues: CASSLSRPTWTEAFF. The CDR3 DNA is TGTGCCAGCAGCTTGTCAAGGCCGACCTGGACTGAAGCTTTCTTT.

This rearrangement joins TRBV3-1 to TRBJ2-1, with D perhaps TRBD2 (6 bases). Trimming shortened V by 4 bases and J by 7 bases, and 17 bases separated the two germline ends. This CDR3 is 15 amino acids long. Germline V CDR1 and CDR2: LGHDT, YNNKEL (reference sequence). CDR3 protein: CASSPAGGTPNEQFF. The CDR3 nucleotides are TGTGCCAGCAGCCCGGCGGGCGGGACGCCAAATGAGCAGTTCTTC.

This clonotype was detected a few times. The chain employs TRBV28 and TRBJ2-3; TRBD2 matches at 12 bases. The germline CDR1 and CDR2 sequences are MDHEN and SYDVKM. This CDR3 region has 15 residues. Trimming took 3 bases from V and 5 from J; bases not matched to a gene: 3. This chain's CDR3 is CASSFGLAGLDTQYF. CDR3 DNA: TGTGCCAGCAGTTTTGGACTAGCGGGATTAGATACGCAGTATTTT.

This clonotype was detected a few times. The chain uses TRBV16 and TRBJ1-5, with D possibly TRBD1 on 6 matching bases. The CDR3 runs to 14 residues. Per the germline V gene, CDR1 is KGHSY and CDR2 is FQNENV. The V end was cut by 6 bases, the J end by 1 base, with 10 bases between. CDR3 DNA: TGTGCCAGCAGACAGGGAACGAGCAATCAGCCCCAGCATTTT. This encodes CASRQGTSNQPQHF.

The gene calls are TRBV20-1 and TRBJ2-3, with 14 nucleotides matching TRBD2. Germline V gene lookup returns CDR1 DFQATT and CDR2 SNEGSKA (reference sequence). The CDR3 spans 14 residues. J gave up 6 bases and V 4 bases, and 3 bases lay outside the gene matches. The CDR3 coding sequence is TGCAGTGCTAAGACTAGCGGGAGGGGGGATACGCAGTATTTT. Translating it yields CSAKTSGRGDTQYF.

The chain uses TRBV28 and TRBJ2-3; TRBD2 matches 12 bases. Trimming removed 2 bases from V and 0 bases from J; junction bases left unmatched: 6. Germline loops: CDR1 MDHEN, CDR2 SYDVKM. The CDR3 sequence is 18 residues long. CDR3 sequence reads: CASSLGLAGGASTDTQYF. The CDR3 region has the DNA TGTGCCAGCAGTTTAGGTCTAGCGGGAGGGGCTAGCACAGATACGCAGTATTTT.

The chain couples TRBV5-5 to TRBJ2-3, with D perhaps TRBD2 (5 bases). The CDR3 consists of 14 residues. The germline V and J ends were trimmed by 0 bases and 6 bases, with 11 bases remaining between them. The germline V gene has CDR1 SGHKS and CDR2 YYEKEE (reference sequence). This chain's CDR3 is CASSLDYRGDTQYF. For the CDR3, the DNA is TGTGCCAGCAGCTTGGACTACCGAGGGGATACGCAGTATTTT.

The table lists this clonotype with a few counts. Here the CDR3 DNA reads TGTGCCAGCAGCTTAGGGACCGGGGGGGGCGGACCCTATGGCTACACCTTC. Its protein product is CASSLGTGGGGPYGYTF. V is TRBV7-2 and J is TRBJ1-2; tentative D call: TRBD1 (6 bases). The ends were cut back, 1 base at V and 4 bases at J, with 19 bases in the middle. The germline V gene encodes CDR1 SGHTA and CDR2 FQGNSA. This CDR3 has 17 residues.